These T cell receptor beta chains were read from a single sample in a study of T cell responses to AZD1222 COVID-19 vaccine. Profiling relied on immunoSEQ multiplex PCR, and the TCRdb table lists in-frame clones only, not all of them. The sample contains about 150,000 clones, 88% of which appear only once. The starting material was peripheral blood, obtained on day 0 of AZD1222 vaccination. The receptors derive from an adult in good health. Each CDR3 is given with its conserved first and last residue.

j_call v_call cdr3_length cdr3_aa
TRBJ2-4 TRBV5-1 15 CASSLNGGNKNIQYF
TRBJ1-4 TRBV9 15 CASSPRDRVNEKLFF
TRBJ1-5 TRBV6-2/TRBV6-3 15 CASSRGQSPNQPQHF
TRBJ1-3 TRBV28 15 CASLRSRVEGNTIYF
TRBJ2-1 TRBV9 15 CASSVEPGRGNEQFF
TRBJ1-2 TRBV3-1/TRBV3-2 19 CASSQPPGLAGGRYYGYTF
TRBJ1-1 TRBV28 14 CASSFQRGGSEAFF
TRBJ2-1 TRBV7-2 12 CASSFDGPKQFF
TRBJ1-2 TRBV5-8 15 CASSPPLQHFYGYTF
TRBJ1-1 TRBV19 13 CASSIVAGSEAFF
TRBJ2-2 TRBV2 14 CASSVALGTGELFF
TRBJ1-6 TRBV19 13 CASVERGNSPLHF
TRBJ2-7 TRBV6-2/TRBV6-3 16 CASSFLQGTVSYEQYF
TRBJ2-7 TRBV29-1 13 CSAGTDKSYEQYF
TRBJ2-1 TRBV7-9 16 CASSTRDRDSNSEQFF
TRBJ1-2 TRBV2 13 CASSEPTALGYTF
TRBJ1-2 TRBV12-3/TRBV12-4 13 CASSLNRGYGYTF
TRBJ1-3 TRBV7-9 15 CASTRTADSGNTIYF
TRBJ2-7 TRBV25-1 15 CASGGGTVSSHEQYF
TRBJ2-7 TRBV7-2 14 CASSLEGGVHEQYF
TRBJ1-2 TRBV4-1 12 CASSQGGAGYTF
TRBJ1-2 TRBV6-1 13 CASSEGDWYGYTF
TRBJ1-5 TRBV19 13 CASRTRTNQPQHF
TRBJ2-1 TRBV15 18 CATSRDLTRGAGYNEQFF
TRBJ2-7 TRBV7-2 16 CASSLVQGPALYEQYF
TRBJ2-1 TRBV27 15 CASSLPAGGKNEQFF
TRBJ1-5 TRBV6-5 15 CASNPGRATNQPQHF
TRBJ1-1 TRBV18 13 CASTSGEKTEAFF
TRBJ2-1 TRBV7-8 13 CASSLLGQDEQFF
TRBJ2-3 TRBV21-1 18 CASSKGARSYNNTDTQYF
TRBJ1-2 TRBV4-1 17 CASSQTTGTDALYGYTF
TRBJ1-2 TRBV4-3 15 CASSQEARDDYGYTF
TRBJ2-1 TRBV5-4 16 CASATSGGVSYNEQFF
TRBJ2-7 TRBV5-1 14 CASDLGQGIAEQYF
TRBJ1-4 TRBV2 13 CASTRTINEKLFF
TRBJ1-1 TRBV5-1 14 CASTSLDGNTEAFF
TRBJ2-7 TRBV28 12 CASSPGGYEQYF
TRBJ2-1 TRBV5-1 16 CASSSLAGAVYNEQFF
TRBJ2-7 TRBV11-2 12 CASSNRGWEQYF
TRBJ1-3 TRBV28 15 CASSLRSGTINTIYF
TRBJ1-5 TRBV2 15 CASSEDDYSNQPQHF